This TCR beta chain originates from a study of cytomegalovirus exposure and HLA in healthy donors. Across the whole study: In a previous analysis, some 120 million unique TCR beta sequences were found from 150 million to 200 million T cells. Notes on the study in general: Researchers reported in a later analysis that a missense DCLRE1C variant was tied to TCR beta V- and J-gene trimming. A later analysis found that most CMV-associated TCR beta chains appeared HLA-restricted.

Trimming left V 4 bases short and J 7 bases short, with 10 bases between. The V gene's germline CDR1 is SNHLY and CDR2 FYNNEI. The CDR3 is 13 residues long. With regard to this clone: Its specificity is not known.

PCR was performed using 60 Vbeta and 13 Jbeta primers. TCRdb keeps only in-frame clones here, not all; method: immunoSEQ multiplex PCR. Here the sample spans hundreds of thousands of clones, over 65% being singletons. The clonotype was recovered from a man aged 18 to 35 in good health and CMV-seronegative. This sequence joins TRBV2 and TRBJ2-2; no clear D. Sequencing was done on a sample of PBMCs. The CDR3 loop reads CASSGLVDGELFF. The CDR3 coding sequence is TGTGCCAGCAGTGGGCTAGTCGACGGGGAGCTGTTTTTT.